Described below is a single T cell receptor (beta chain) sequence and its context. The antigen remains undetermined. For each subset, genomic DNA was distributed in equal portions over several immunoSEQ plates. This table comes from immunoSEQ multiplex PCR, and its TCRdb copy is limited to in-frame clones, with some not included. The table shows about 980,000 clones, with approximately 80% occurring only once. These data originate in a study of shared clonotypes between healthy human individuals. On the study more broadly: In total, the donors were a couple of women and a few men aged 18 to 49. Study-wide findings and caveats: Sharing of clonotypes among donors was expected to vary with sequencing depth. As a rule, naive subsets had a larger estimated richness than memory subsets.

Sequencing input: memory CD4+ T cells sorted from blood. Subset: CD45RA-negative fraction. The clonotype comes from a man between 18 and 29 years old in good health.

CDR3 in amino acids: CASSQFRTGGQPQHF. The CDR3 bases are TGCGCCAGCAGCCAATTTAGGACAGGGGGCCAGCCCCAGCATTTT. The chain joins TRBV4-1 to TRBJ1-5; TRBD1 aligns across 11 bases. Germline V CDR1 and CDR2: MGHRA, YSYEKL. The CDR3 runs to 15 residues. V shed 2 bases, J shed 7 bases, and the junction held 4 bases outside the gene matches.